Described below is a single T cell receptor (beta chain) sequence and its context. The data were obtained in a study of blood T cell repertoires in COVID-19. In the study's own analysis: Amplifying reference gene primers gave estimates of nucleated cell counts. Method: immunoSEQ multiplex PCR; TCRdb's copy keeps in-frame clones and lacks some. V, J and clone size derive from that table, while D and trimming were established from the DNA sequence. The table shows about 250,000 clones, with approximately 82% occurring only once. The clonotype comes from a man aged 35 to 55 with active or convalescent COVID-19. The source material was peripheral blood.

The CDR3 loop reads CASSLEFGYEQYF. CDR3 DNA sequence: TGTGCCAGCAGCTTAGAGTTCGGGTACGAGCAGTACTTC. The chain recombines TRBV7-9 with TRBJ2-7; D not resolved. CDR3 length: 13 amino acids. Trimming stripped 1 base from V and 4 bases from J, with 8 bases between. Germline CDR1 and CDR2: SEHNR and FQNEAQ (reference sequence).